Listed below are T cell receptor beta chains from one sample, sequenced in a study of T cells in localized non-small cell lung cancer. TCRdb's table, derived via immunoSEQ multiplex PCR, lists solely in-frame clones and lacks some. The sample has about 24,000 clones; about 90% are singletons. The specimen was peripheral blood, collected before any cancer treatment. The receptors derive from a male donor older than 55 with stage I squamous cell lung carcinoma. CDR3s include the opening cysteine and the closing phenylalanine or tryptophan. The D gene is left open where the match is weak. Not every row has a clone size; where given, it reads once, few, many or a size class.

D | J | V | size | length | CDR3 | DNA
- | TRBJ2-7 | TRBV29-1 | - | 13 | CSVGRASSYEQYF | TGCAGCGTTGGCAGGGCGAGCTCCTACGAGCAGTACTTC
- | TRBJ2-3 | TRBV15 | - | 16 | CATSRATLTSTDTQYF | TGTGCCACCAGCAGAGCAACACTCACCTCCACAGATACGCAGTATTTT
- | TRBJ1-1 | TRBV5-1 | - | 14 | CASSLAPPNTEAFF | TGCGCCAGCAGCTTGGCCCCACCTAACACTGAAGCTTTCTTT
- | TRBJ2-2 | TRBV7-8 | once | 17 | CASSLSARTVSTGELFF | TGTGCCAGCAGCTTAAGCGCTAGGACAGTTAGCACCGGGGAGCTGTTTTTT
- | TRBJ1-2 | TRBV19 | - | 13 | CASRSAENYGYTF | TGTGCCAGTAGGTCTGCGGAGAACTATGGCTACACCTTC
- | TRBJ1-3 | TRBV5-4 | - | 13 | CASSFRGRDTIYF | TGTGCCAGCAGCTTCAGGGGACGAGACACCATATATTTT
- | TRBJ1-2 | TRBV6-4 | once | 12 | CASSDDSYGYTF | TGTGCCAGCAGTGATGACAGCTATGGCTACACCTTC
TRBD1 | TRBJ1-1 | TRBV5-4 | - | 14 | CASSWGQLNTEAFF | TGTGCCAGCAGCTGGGGACAGCTGAACACTGAAGCTTTCTTT
- | TRBJ2-5 | TRBV2 | - | 13 | CASSAGERETQYF | TGTGCCAGCAGCGCCGGCGAGCGGGAGACCCAGTACTTC
- | TRBJ1-1 | TRBV18 | - | 16 | CASSPQGASMNTEAFF | TGTGCCAGCTCACCCCAAGGGGCAAGTATGAACACTGAAGCTTTCTTT
- | TRBJ2-2 | TRBV29-1 | - | 14 | CSAEAMANTGELFF | TGCAGCGCCGAGGCGATGGCGAACACCGGGGAGCTGTTTTTT
- | TRBJ1-5 | TRBV28 | - | 12 | CASSFGNQPQHF | TGTGCCAGCAGTTTTGGCAATCAGCCCCAGCATTTT
- | TRBJ2-5 | TRBV27 | - | 15 | CATSKGGRSGETQYF | TGTGCCACCTCCAAGGGGGGGCGGTCCGGGGAGACCCAGTACTTC
- | TRBJ1-5 | TRBV23-1 | - | 16 | CASSHTRQAGNQPQHF | TGCGCCAGCAGTCATACCCGACAAGCCGGTAATCAGCCCCAGCATTTT
TRBD1 | TRBJ2-5 | TRBV4-1 | - | 15 | CASSQEAGGRETQYF | TGCGCCAGCAGCCAAGAGGCAGGGGGCAGGGAGACCCAGTACTTC
- | TRBJ1-2 | TRBV19 | - | 16 | CASRERDLPSNYGYTF | TGTGCCAGTAGGGAAAGGGACCTACCAAGTAACTATGGCTACACCTTC
- | TRBJ2-4 | TRBV15 | - | 14 | CATTRDFAGDIQYF | TGTGCCACCACCCGGGACTTCGCTGGGGACATTCAGTACTTC
- | TRBJ2-7 | TRBV4-3 | - | 13 | CASSAVRSYEQYF | TGCGCCAGCAGCGCTGTTAGGTCCTACGAGCAGTACTTC
- | TRBJ2-1 | TRBV15 | - | 13 | CATSSGSYNEQFF | TGTGCCACCAGTTCAGGATCCTACAATGAGCAGTTCTTC
- | TRBJ2-2 | TRBV6-1 | few | 12 | CASRENTGELFF | TGTGCCAGCAGGGAAAACACCGGGGAGCTGTTTTTT
- | TRBJ2-7 | TRBV27 | few | 16 | CASSLRSGQRGYEQYF | TGTGCCAGCAGTTTGAGGTCGGGACAAAGGGGATACGAGCAGTACTTC
- | TRBJ1-2 | TRBV7-9 | few | 14 | CASSVPGHNYGYTF | TGTGCCAGCAGTGTTCCGGGACACAACTATGGCTACACCTTC
- | TRBJ1-1 | TRBV2 | - | 11 | CASSLREQAFF | TGTGCCAGCAGTCTCCGGGAACAAGCTTTCTTT
TRBD1 | TRBJ2-1 | TRBV30 | - | 11 | CAGTAYNEQFF | TGTGCCGGGACAGCTTACAATGAGCAGTTCTTC
TRBD1 | TRBJ1-4 | TRBV9 | - | 15 | CASSSRQGLEEKLFF | TGTGCCAGCAGCTCCCGACAGGGGCTGGAAGAAAAACTGTTTTTT
TRBD1 | TRBJ1-2 | TRBV7-8 | - | 18 | CASSLTAGTGSLGHGYTF | TGTGCCAGCAGTCTGACCGCCGGGACAGGGTCTTTGGGGCATGGCTACACCTTC
- | TRBJ2-7 | TRBV19 | - | 13 | CASSPTGSYEQYF | TGTGCCAGTAGCCCCACAGGGTCCTACGAGCAGTACTTC
- | TRBJ1-1 | TRBV7-2 | - | 15 | CASSLEVGEHTEAFF | TGTGCCAGCAGCTTAGAAGTCGGGGAACACACTGAAGCTTTCTTT
TRBD2 | TRBJ2-7 | TRBV7-6 | - | 14 | CASKVSGNSYEQYF | TGTGCCAGCAAGGTGAGCGGGAACTCCTACGAGCAGTACTTC
TRBD1 | TRBJ2-2 | TRBV5-1 | - | 14 | CASSPRQGTGELFF | TGCGCCAGCAGCCCGAGACAGGGGACCGGGGAGCTGTTTTTT
TRBD1 | TRBJ1-4 | TRBV19 | - | 14 | CASNPDRGSEKLFF | TGTGCCAGTAACCCGGACAGGGGGAGTGAAAAACTGTTTTTT
TRBD2 | TRBJ2-2 | TRBV5-5 | - | 16 | CASSPLAGANTGELFF | TGTGCCAGCAGCCCCCTAGCGGGGGCGAACACCGGGGAGCTGTTTTTT
- | TRBJ2-4 | TRBV11-2 | - | 14 | CASSLGYTKNIQYF | TGTGCCAGCAGCCTCGGGTATACCAAAAACATTCAGTACTTC
- | TRBJ2-5 | TRBV29-1 | - | 15 | CSVYGATGAQETQYF | TGCAGCGTTTACGGAGCGACAGGCGCCCAAGAGACCCAGTACTTC
TRBD2 | TRBJ2-1 | TRBV2 | - | 15 | CASSESGSSYNEQFF | TGTGCCAGCAGTGAAAGCGGGAGCTCCTACAATGAGCAGTTCTTC
- | TRBJ2-7 | TRBV7-9 | - | 12 | CASSLGNHEQYF | TGTGCCAGCAGCTTGGGGAATCACGAGCAGTACTTC
TRBD1 | TRBJ2-7 | TRBV18 | - | 17 | CASSPRTGQGTSNEQYF | TGTGCCAGCTCACCACGAACAGGACAGGGAACAAGCAACGAGCAGTACTTC
TRBD1 | TRBJ2-7 | TRBV5-6 | - | 15 | CASSLNTGDPYEQYF | TGTGCCAGCAGCTTGAACACAGGGGACCCCTACGAGCAGTACTTC
- | TRBJ1-1 | TRBV6-1 | - | 13 | CASSYQENTEAFF | TGTGCCAGCAGCTATCAGGAGAACACTGAAGCTTTCTTT
- | TRBJ2-3 | TRBV5-1 | once | 13 | CASAPGATDTQYF | TGCGCCAGCGCCCCGGGGGCAACAGATACGCAGTATTTT
TRBD2 | TRBJ2-2 | TRBV5-5 | - | 16 | CASSFGLAGPTGELFF | TGTGCCAGCAGCTTTGGTCTAGCGGGCCCCACCGGGGAGCTGTTTTTT
- | TRBJ1-3 | TRBV4-1 | - | 15 | CASSQVGNSGNTIYF | TGCGCCAGCAGCCAAGTTGGCAACTCTGGAAACACCATATATTTT
- | TRBJ2-7 | TRBV6-5 | - | 15 | CASSYSPARRDEQYF | TGTGCCAGCAGTTACTCCCCAGCCCGCCGCGACGAGCAGTACTTC